This T cell receptor (beta chain) was recovered during a study of T cell repertoires in cytomegalovirus infection. Whole-study context: Used in the study were CMV epitopes, some recently identified and HLA-C-restricted, others well-studied and HLA-B-restricted. Public TCR beta signature analysis indicated the presence of both CMV infection and matching HLA type.

This clonotype was counted ten times or more. Its matching antigen is unknown. Trimming pared 2 bases from V and 0 bases from J, leaving 12 bases between. The V gene's germline CDR1 is LGHNA and CDR2 YSLEER. This CDR3 contains 16 residues. TCRdb reanalysed the reads using MiXCR and keeps one entry per CDR3 protein. The repertoire holds over 250,000 distinct CDR3 sequences, with under 25% as singletons. The chain combines TRBV4-3 with TRBJ2-3; D not resolved. This TCR came from a human donor in good health (CMV status not recorded). Some clones in this sample may be carry-over from other donors' samples. The specimen was cultured PBMCs, collected from culture after CMV antigen stimulation. CDR3 in DNA: TGCGCCAGCAGCCAACCAGACATTCCTAGCACAGATACGCAGTATTTT. The encoded protein is CASSQPDIPSTDTQYF.